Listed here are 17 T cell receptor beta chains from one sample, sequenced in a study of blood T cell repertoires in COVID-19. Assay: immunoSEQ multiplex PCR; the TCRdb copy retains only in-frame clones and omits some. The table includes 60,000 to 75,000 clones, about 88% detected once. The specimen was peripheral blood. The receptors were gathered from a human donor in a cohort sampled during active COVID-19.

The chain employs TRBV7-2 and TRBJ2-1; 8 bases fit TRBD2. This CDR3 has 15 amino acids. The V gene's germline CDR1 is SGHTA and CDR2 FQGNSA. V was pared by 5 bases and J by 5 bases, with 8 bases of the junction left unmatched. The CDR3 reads CASSPGGTDHNEQFF. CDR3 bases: TGTGCCAGCAGCCCGGGGGGGACCGACCACAATGAGCAGTTCTTC.

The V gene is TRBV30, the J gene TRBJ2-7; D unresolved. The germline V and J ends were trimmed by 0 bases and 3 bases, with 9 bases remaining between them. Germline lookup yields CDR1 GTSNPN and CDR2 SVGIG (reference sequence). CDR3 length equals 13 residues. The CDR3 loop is CAWSVEVLYEQYF. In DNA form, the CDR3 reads TGTGCCTGGAGTGTAGAGGTCCTCTACGAGCAGTACTTC.

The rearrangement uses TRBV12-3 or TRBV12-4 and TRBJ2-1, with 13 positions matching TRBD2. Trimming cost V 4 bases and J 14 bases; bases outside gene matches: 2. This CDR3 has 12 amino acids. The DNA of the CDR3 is TGTGCCAGCAGTTCGGGACTAGCGGGGAAGTTCTTC. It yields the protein CASSSGLAGKFF.

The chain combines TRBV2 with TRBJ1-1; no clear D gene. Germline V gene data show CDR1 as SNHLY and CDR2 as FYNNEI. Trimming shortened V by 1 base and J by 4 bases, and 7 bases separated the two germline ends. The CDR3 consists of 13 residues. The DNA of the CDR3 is TGTGCCAGCAGTGAAGTTGTCGGCACTGAAGCTTTCTTT. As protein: CASSEVVGTEAFF. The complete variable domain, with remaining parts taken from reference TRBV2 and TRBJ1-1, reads EPEVTQTPSHQVTQMGQEVILRCVPISNHLYFYWYRQILGQKVEFLVSFYNNEISEKSEIFDDQFSVERPDGSNFTLKIRSTKLEDSAMYFCASSEVVGTEAFFGQGTRLTVV.

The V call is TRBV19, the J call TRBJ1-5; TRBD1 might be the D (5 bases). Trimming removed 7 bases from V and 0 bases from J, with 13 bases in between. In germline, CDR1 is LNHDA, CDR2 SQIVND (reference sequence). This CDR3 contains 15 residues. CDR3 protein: CASTLGGNSNQPQHF. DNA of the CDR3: TGTGCCAGTACCCTCGGGGGGAATAGCAATCAGCCCCAGCATTTT.

The CDR3 DNA sequence: TGTGCCAGCAGTGAACTGCAGGGGCCGTCCTACGAGCAGTACTTC. Translation gives CASSELQGPSYEQYF. V gene TRBV6-1 combines with J gene TRBJ2-7; D possibly corresponds to TRBD1 (6 bases). Trimming stripped 2 bases from V and 1 base from J, with 12 bases between. Germline V gene sequence: CDR1 MNHNS, CDR2 SASEGT. The CDR3 runs 15 residues.

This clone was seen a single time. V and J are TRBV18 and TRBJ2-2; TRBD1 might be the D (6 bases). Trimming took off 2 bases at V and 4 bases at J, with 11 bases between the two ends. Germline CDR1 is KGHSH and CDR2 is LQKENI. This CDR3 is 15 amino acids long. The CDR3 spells CASSPGDTSTGELFF. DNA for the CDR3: TGTGCCAGCTCACCAGGGGACACCTCCACCGGGGAGCTGTTTTTT. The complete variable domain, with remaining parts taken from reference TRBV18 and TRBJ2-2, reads NAGVMQNPRHLVRRRGQEARLRCSPMKGHSHVYWYRQLPEEGLKFMVYLQKENIIDESGMPKERFSAEFPKEGPSILRIQQVVRGDSAAYFCASSPGDTSTGELFFGEGSRLTVL.

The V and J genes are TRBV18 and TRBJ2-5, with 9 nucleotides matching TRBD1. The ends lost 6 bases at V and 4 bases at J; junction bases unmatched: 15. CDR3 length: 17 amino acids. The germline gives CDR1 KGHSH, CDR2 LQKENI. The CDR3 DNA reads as TGTGCCAGCTCTCAAACGCGACCGGGGACAGGGCCAGAGACCCAGTACTTC. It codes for CASSQTRPGTGPETQYF. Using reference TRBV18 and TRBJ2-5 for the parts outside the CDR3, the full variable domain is NAGVMQNPRHLVRRRGQEARLRCSPMKGHSHVYWYRQLPEEGLKFMVYLQKENIIDESGMPKERFSAEFPKEGPSILRIQQVVRGDSAAYFCASSQTRPGTGPETQYFGPGTRLLVL.

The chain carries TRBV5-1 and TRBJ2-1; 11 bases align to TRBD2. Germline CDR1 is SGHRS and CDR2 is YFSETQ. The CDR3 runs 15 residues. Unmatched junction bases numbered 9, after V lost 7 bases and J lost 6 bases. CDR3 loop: CASGTLAGAANEQFF. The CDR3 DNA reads TGCGCCAGCGGTACACTAGCGGGGGCGGCCAATGAGCAGTTCTTC.

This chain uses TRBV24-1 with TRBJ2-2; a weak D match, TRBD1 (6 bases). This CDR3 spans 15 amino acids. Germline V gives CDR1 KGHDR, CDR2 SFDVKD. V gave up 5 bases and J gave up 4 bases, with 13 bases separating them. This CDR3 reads CATSGRDTFTGELFF. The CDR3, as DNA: TGTGCCACCAGTGGTAGGGACACCTTCACCGGGGAGCTGTTTTTT.

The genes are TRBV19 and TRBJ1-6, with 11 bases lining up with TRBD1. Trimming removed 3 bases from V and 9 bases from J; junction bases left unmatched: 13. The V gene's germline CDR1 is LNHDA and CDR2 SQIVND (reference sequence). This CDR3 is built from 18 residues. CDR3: CASSMPGQGVHNSSPLHF. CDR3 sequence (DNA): TGTGCCAGTAGTATGCCGGGACAGGGGGTTCATAATAGTTCACCCCTCCACTTT.

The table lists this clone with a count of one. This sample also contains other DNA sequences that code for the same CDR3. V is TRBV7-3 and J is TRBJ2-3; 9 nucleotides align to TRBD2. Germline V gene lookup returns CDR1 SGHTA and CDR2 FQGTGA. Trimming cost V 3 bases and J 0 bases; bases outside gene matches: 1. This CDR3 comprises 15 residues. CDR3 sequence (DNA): TGTGCCAGCAGCTTGCGGGGGGGCAGCACAGATACGCAGTATTTT. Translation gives CASSLRGGSTDTQYF.

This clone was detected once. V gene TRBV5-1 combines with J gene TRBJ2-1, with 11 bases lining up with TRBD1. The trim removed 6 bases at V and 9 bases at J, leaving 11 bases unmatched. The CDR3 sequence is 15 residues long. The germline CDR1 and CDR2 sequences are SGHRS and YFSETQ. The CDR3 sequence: CASKTRDRGIGEQFF. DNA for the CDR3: TGCGCCAGCAAAACCCGGGACAGGGGGATTGGTGAGCAGTTCTTC. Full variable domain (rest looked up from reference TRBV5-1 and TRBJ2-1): KAGVTQTPRYLIKTRGQQVTLSCSPISGHRSVSWYQQTPGQGLQFLFEYFSETQRNKGNFPGRFSGRQFSNSRSEMNVSTLELGDSALYLCASKTRDRGIGEQFFGPGTRLTVL.

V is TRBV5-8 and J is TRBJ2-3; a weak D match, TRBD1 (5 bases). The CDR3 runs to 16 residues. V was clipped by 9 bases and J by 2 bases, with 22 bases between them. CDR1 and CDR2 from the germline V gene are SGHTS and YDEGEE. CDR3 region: CATTGRIQAITDTQYF. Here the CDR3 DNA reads TGTGCCACCACCGGCAGGATACAGGCAATCACAGATACGCAGTATTTT. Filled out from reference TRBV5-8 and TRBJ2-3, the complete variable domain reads EAGVTQSPTHLIKTRGQQATLRCSPISGHTSVYWYQQALGLGLQFLLWYDEGEERNRGNFPPRFSGRQFPNYSSELNVNALELEDSALYLCATTGRIQAITDTQYFGPGTRLTVL.

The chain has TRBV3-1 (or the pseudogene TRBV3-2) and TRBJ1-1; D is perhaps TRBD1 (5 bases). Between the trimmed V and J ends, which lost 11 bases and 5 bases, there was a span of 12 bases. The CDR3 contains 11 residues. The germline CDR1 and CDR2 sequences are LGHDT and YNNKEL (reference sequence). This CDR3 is CAAGGWTEAFF. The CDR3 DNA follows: TGTGCCGCCGGGGGTTGGACTGAAGCTTTCTTT.

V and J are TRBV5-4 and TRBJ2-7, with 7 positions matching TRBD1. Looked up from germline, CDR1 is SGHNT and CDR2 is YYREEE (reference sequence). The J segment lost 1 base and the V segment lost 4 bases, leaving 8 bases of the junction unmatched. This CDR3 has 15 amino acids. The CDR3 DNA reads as TGTGCCAGCAGCCGCCCGACAGGGTCTTCCTACGAGCAGTACTTC. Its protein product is CASSRPTGSSYEQYF.

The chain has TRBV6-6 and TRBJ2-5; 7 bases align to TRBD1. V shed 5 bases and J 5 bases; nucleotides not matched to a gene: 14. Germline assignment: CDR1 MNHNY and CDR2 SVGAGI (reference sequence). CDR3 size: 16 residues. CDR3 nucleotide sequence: TGTGCCAGCAGTGCCTCCGGGACAGCCCCGGGGGAGACCCAGTACTTC. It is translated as CASSASGTAPGETQYF.